A single sample gave rise to the 7 T cell receptor beta chains below, sequenced in a study of T cell repertoires in cytomegalovirus infection. These TCRs are of unknown antigen specificity. One entry per CDR3 protein, called by TCRdb with MiXCR from the reads. The repertoire holds some 560,000 distinct CDR3 sequences, with just under 40% as singletons. The source was cultured PBMCs, collected from culture after CMV antigen stimulation. The source is a human donor in good health (CMV status not recorded). Some clones in this sample may be carry-over from other donors' samples.

This clonotype was picked up a small number of times. This chain uses TRBV11-2 with TRBJ2-7, with 12 nucleotides matching TRBD2. Germline CDR1 SGHAT, CDR2 FQNNGV. The CDR3 consists of 15 residues. The ends lost 5 bases at V and 5 bases at J; junction bases unmatched: 7. As DNA, the CDR3 is TGTGCCAGCAGCAAACTAGCGGGAGGAATCCACGAGCAGTACTTC. Translating it yields CASSKLAGGIHEQYF. The variable domain in full, completed from reference TRBV11-2 and TRBJ2-7, reads EAGVAQSPRYKIIEKRQSVAFWCNPISGHATLYWYQQILGQGPKLLIQFQNNGVVDDSQLPKDRFSAERLKGVDSTLKIQPAKLEDSAVYLCASSKLAGGIHEQYFGPGTRLTVT.

J is TRBJ1-1 and V is TRBV5-4; 7 nucleotides match TRBD1. CDR1 SGHNT and CDR2 YYREEE come from the germline V gene (reference sequence). CDR3 size: 15 residues. J gave up 3 bases and V 6 bases, and 11 bases lay outside the gene matches. Written as DNA, the CDR3 is TGTGCCAGCACCCGAACCTCACAGGGGTACACTGAAGCTTTCTTT. This sequence encodes CASTRTSQGYTEAFF. The full variable domain, its missing parts supplied by reference TRBV5-4 and TRBJ1-1, is ETGVTQSPTHLIKTRGQQVTLRCSSQSGHNTVSWYQQALGQGPQFIFQYYREEENGRGNFPPRFSGLQFPNYSSELNVNALELDDSALYLCASTRTSQGYTEAFFGQGTRLTVV.

The rearrangement links TRBV28 to TRBJ2-3; D unclear. Germline V gene data show CDR1 as MDHEN and CDR2 as SYDVKM. Between the trimmed V and J ends, which lost 6 bases and 13 bases, there was a span of 17 bases. CDR3 length equals 12 residues. DNA for the CDR3: TGTGCCAGCAGAGGCCCTGGGGAAAGGGAGTATTTT. This translates into CASRGPGEREYF.

The V gene is TRBV7-8, the J gene TRBJ2-4; possible D gene TRBD2, 5 bases. There are 13 residues in the CDR3. Germline loops: CDR1 SGHVS, CDR2 FQNEAQ. The V end was cut by 6 bases, the J end by 9 bases, with 15 bases between. For the CDR3, the DNA is TGTGCCAGCAGGTGGCGAGGGAGAGGCATTCAGTACTTC. Translation gives CASRWRGRGIQYF. Variable domain in full (rest from reference TRBV7-8 and TRBJ2-4): GAGVSQSPRYKVAKRGQDVALRCDPISGHVSLFWYQQALGQGPEFLTYFQNEAQLDKSGLPSDRFFAERPEGSVSTLKIQRTQQEDSAVYLCASRWRGRGIQYFGAGTRLSVL.

The rearrangement joins TRBV4-2 to TRBJ2-1, with a weak D call TRBD2 (6 bases). Germline V gives CDR1 LGHNA, CDR2 YNFKEQ. The CDR3 length is 11 residues. Here the CDR3 reads CPRAGIGEQFF. The CDR3 nucleotides read TGTCCCCGGGCGGGGATTGGTGAGCAGTTCTTC.

The chain combines TRBV7-2 with TRBJ1-2; no reliable D call. V lost 0 bases to trimming and J lost 0 bases, with 5 bases between them. CDR3 length equals 14 residues. Germline CDR1 and CDR2: SGHTA and FQGNSA. The CDR3 DNA reads TGTGCCAGCAGCTTAGCCCGAGCTAACTATGGCTACACCTTC. Protein: CASSLARANYGYTF.

Regarding this clonotype: The junction departs from the called germline gene at one end, perhaps through a read error. The V gene is TRBV7-9, the J gene TRBJ2-7, with D perhaps assigned TRBD1 or TRBD2 (5 bases each). The CDR3 is 16 amino acids. Per the germline V gene, CDR1 is SEHNR and CDR2 is FQNEAQ (reference sequence). The CDR3 DNA is TGTGACAGCAGCTTAACAAGGGACGGCCTCTCCTACGAGCAGTACTTC. It translates to CDSSLTRDGLSYEQYF.